These T cell receptor beta chains were read from a single sample in a study of blood T cell repertoires in COVID-19. Data came from immunoSEQ multiplex PCR; TCRdb stores just in-frame clones and leaves some out. This sample has approximately 200,000 clones, with 94% found just once. The specimen sequenced was peripheral blood. All receptors come from a man aged 30 to 39 with COVID-19, enrolled during active disease. The CDR3 runs from the conserved cysteine through the conserved F or W. A D gene is named only where the DNA matches it firmly. Clone size is shown for a subset of rows, as once, few, many or a class of expanded clone.

>TRBD2|TRBJ2-1|-|TRBV5-1
TGCGCCAGCAGCATAAGCGGGGGGGAATACAATGAGCAGTTCTTC
CASSISGGEYNEQFF
>-|TRBJ2-1|-|TRBV5-1
TGCGCCAGCAGCTTAGGGGACAACTCCTACAATGAGCAGTTCTTC
CASSLGDNSYNEQFF
>-|TRBJ1-6|-|TRBV27
TGTGCCAGCAGTCCTCGGAGCTCCTATAATTCACCCCTCCACTTT
CASSPRSSYNSPLHF
>-|TRBJ1-1|-|TRBV27
TGTGCCAGCAGTTCCAGGGATGACACTGAAGCTTTCTTT
CASSSRDDTEAFF
>TRBD1|TRBJ2-1|-|TRBV9
TGTGCCAGCAGCGTAGGTTCCGGGACAGGGTCTCTCAATGAGCAGTTCTTC
CASSVGSGTGSLNEQFF
>TRBD1|TRBJ1-5|few|TRBV7-6
TGTGCCAGCAGCGTAACAGGGGTACAGCCCCAGCATTTT
CASSVTGVQPQHF
>TRBD2|TRBJ2-3|-|TRBV2
TGTGCCAGCAGTGAATTACTAGCGGGGGGGCCGAGGTCAGATACGCAGTATTTT
CASSELLAGGPRSDTQYF
>-|TRBJ1-6|few|TRBV12-5
TGTGCTAGTGGGCCCGAACGGGGATATAATTCACCCCTCCACTTT
CASGPERGYNSPLHF
>TRBD2|TRBJ2-5|-|TRBV6-2/TRBV6-3
TGTGCCAGCAGTTACTTTCCCGGGGGGGACCAAGAGACCCAGTACTTC
CASSYFPGGDQETQYF
>TRBD2|TRBJ2-2|-|TRBV10-1
TGCGCCAGCAGTGAGGGGGGGACTAGGAGCACCGGGGAGCTGTTTTTT
CASSEGGTRSTGELFF
>-|TRBJ1-4|-|TRBV12-3/TRBV12-4
TGTGCCAGCAGAAGCCGGGACAACGAAAAACTGTTTTTT
CASRSRDNEKLFF
>TRBD2|TRBJ2-5|-|TRBV27
TGTGCCAGCAGTTTCGCTGGGACTAGGGAGACCCAGTACTTC
CASSFAGTRETQYF
>-|TRBJ1-1|-|TRBV24-1
TGTGCCACCCCTTACCTACAGATAATGAACACTGAAGCTTTCTTT
CATPYLQIMNTEAFF
>-|TRBJ1-2|-|TRBV18
TGTGCCAGCTCACCCCCCGACAGGCCCTATGGCTACACCTTC
CASSPPDRPYGYTF
>TRBD1|TRBJ2-7|-|TRBV5-1
TGCGCCAGCAGCGACGGACAGGGGAATAACGAGCAGTACTTC
CASSDGQGNNEQYF
>-|TRBJ1-6|-|TRBV7-2
TGTGCCAGCAGCTTAGTCGCGGAGCAACCCCTCCACTTT
CASSLVAEQPLHF
>-|TRBJ2-3|-|TRBV2
TGTGCCAGCAGTGAACGTGTGCTCAGGCGCACAGATACGCAGTATTTT
CASSERVLRRTDTQYF
>-|TRBJ2-1|-|TRBV4-1
TGCGCCAGCAGCCAAGAAGACAGGCGGATTGGGTTCTTC
CASSQEDRRIGFF
>TRBD1|TRBJ1-3|-|TRBV5-1
TGCGCCAGCAGCTGGAGGACAGGCAGGTCTGGAAACACCATATATTTT
CASSWRTGRSGNTIYF
>-|TRBJ2-6|-|TRBV18
TGTGCCAGCTCACCTATTGCAGGGGAGTTAGCTGGGGCCAACGTCCTGACTTTC
CASSPIAGELAGANVLTF
>-|TRBJ2-5|-|TRBV7-2
TGTGCCAGCAGCTTAGGGAGGGTAGAGACCCAGTACTTC
CASSLGRVETQYF
>TRBD1|TRBJ2-6|-|TRBV3-1/TRBV3-2
TGTGCCAGCAGTCGGACAGGGGTTGGGGCCAACGTCCTGACTTTC
CASSRTGVGANVLTF
>TRBD1|TRBJ2-7|-|TRBV19
TGTGCCAGTAGTATATCCGGGACAGGGTTGACCTACGAGCAGTACTTC
CASSISGTGLTYEQYF
>TRBD1|TRBJ2-7|-|TRBV5-4
TGTGCCAGCAGCTTGGGGGGACAGGGCTCCTACGAGCAGTACTTC
CASSLGGQGSYEQYF
>-|TRBJ2-7|-|TRBV6-5
TGTGCCAGCAGTTACCGCCACACCAAATCCTACGAGCAGTACTTC
CASSYRHTKSYEQYF
>-|TRBJ2-1|-|TRBV7-9
TGTGCCAGCAGCTTAGTACTGTACAATGAGCAGTTCTTC
CASSLVLYNEQFF
>-|TRBJ2-1|-|TRBV7-9
TGTGCCAGCAGCTTTCCGGGACAATACAATGAGCAGTTCTTC
CASSFPGQYNEQFF
>-|TRBJ1-6|few|TRBV27
TGTGCCAGCAAACTACAGGGTTCTAATTCACCCCTCCACTTT
CASKLQGSNSPLHF
>-|TRBJ1-2|-|TRBV18
TGTGCCAGTAGAACCATACAGGGCAACGGTGGCTACACCTTC
CASRTIQGNGGYTF
>TRBD1|TRBJ1-2|-|TRBV27
TGTGCCAGCAGTTGGGGACAGTCCGGTAACTATGGCTACACCTTC
CASSWGQSGNYGYTF
>-|TRBJ1-2|-|TRBV5-6
TGTGCCAGCAGCTTGGCGCTCAGGAACTATGGCTACACCTTC
CASSLALRNYGYTF
>-|TRBJ1-3|-|TRBV20-1
TGCAGTATGGGGGGGGAAAACACCATATATTTT
CSMGGENTIYF
>TRBD1|TRBJ1-3|once|TRBV4-1
TGCGCCAGCAGCCTCAGGACAGGGGGGGGAAACACCATATATTTT
CASSLRTGGGNTIYF
>-|TRBJ1-6|-|TRBV6-5
TGTGCCAGCGGTAGGCAGGGTAGGGTTGATTCACCCCTCCACTTT
CASGRQGRVDSPLHF
>TRBD1|TRBJ1-6|-|TRBV18
TGTGCCAGCTCGGACAGGAATTCACCCCTCCACTTT
CASSDRNSPLHF
>TRBD2|TRBJ2-1|-|TRBV12-5
TGTGCTAGTACTACAGCGGGGGGGCATGAGCAGTTCTTC
CASTTAGGHEQFF
>TRBD1|TRBJ2-7|-|TRBV27
TGTGCCAGCAGTTTAGACGGGACAGGGATTTACGAGCAGTACTTC
CASSLDGTGIYEQYF
>TRBD2|TRBJ2-2|-|TRBV7-6
TGTGCCAGCAGCTTCATGACTAGCGGGGGGGCCGCCGGGGAGCTGTTTTTT
CASSFMTSGGAAGELFF
>TRBD1|TRBJ1-2|-|TRBV9
TGTGCCAGCAGCACCCGACAGGGGGCTGGTGGCTACACCTTC
CASSTRQGAGGYTF
>TRBD2|TRBJ2-5|-|TRBV19
TGTGCCAGTAGTACCTCTCTAGCGGGGGGACAAGAGACCCAGTACTTC
CASSTSLAGGQETQYF
>-|TRBJ1-5|-|TRBV10-2
TGCGCCAGCAGTGCCGGGTTCAATCAGCCCCAGCATTTT
CASSAGFNQPQHF
>-|TRBJ1-1|-|TRBV12-3/TRBV12-4
TGTGCCAGCAGTGCCCAGAGGACTGAAGCTTTCTTT
CASSAQRTEAFF
>-|TRBJ2-2|-|TRBV25-1
TGTGCCAGCAGTGTGAGATTCCAGGGCGGGGAGCTGTTTTTT
CASSVRFQGGELFF
>-|TRBJ2-7|-|TRBV11-2
TGTGCCAGCAGCTTAGATCGCAGGGGAATCTCCTACGAGCAGTACTTC
CASSLDRRGISYEQYF
>-|TRBJ2-5|-|TRBV11-2
TGTGCCAGCAGCTTATTCCGGGGGACTCAAGAGACCCAGTACTTC
CASSLFRGTQETQYF
>-|TRBJ1-6|-|TRBV30
TGTGCCTGGAGGCCGGGCAGGGTTAATTCACCCCTCCACTTT
CAWRPGRVNSPLHF
>-|TRBJ1-4|many|TRBV7-2
TGTGCCAGCAGCGAACAGGGAATGGGTAATGAAAAACTGTTTTTT
CASSEQGMGNEKLFF
>-|TRBJ2-5|once|TRBV30
TGTGCCTGGAGTAAGGTAGCTCCCCAAGGGACCCAGTACTTC
CAWSKVAPQGTQYF
>-|TRBJ1-5|few|TRBV27
TGTGCCAGCACCAAGACAGGAGGTCTTGGGATTAGCAATCAGCCCCAGCATTTT
CASTKTGGLGISNQPQHF
>TRBD2|TRBJ2-3|-|TRBV15
TGTGCCACCAGCAGCCTCAGCGGGGGGGCGATAGATACGCAGTATTTT
CATSSLSGGAIDTQYF
>-|TRBJ1-2|once|TRBV6-1
TGTGCCAGCAGTGAAACAGGGCACTATGGCTACACCTTC
CASSETGHYGYTF